This TCR beta chain is from a study of yellow fever vaccine responses in identical twins. The CDR3 totals 16 residues. From germline, CDR1 is SGHKS and CDR2 YYEKEE (reference sequence). The V segment lost 3 bases and the J segment 1 base; nucleotides outside the gene matches: 8. Study outcomes and limitations: After vaccination, twins' T cell response reportedly seemed partly convergent, partly personalized.

A remark on this clonotype: Its antigen is still unknown.

TCRdb processed the RT-PCR reads anew with MiXCR; each CDR3 protein has one entry. This sample has approximately 7,200 distinct CDR3 sequences, with around 84% found just once. This TCR came from a young woman who received the yellow fever vaccine. This material consisted of T cells from blood (PBMCs), unsorted or a sorted subset (not recorded which), taken before or after yellow fever vaccination (not recorded which). This sequence joins TRBV5-5 and TRBJ1-1, with 8 bases fitting TRBD1. This CDR3 is CASSSESGTGNTEAFF. The CDR3, as DNA: TGTGCCAGCAGCTCCGAATCCGGGACAGGGAACACTGAAGCTTTCTTT.